This T cell receptor beta chain was captured by sequencing in a study of beta chain features in type 1 diabetes (dated by TCRdb to between 2017 and 2018). For context, the study as a whole: Mean age, gender distribution, total cell number and subset yield were not different between patients and healthy donors. A total of 90 million to 140 million sorted cells were examined across all samples, and RNA yield correlated strongly with the number of cells per subset. In the study, recently diagnosed type 1 diabetes patients and matched healthy donors were compared on the TCRB repertoires of their sorted circulating CD4+ T cell subsets. Regulatory and stem cell-like memory subsets were obtained from only 8 patients and roughly 8 healthy donors, while naive and central memory subsets were obtained from all 30 or so donors. General study outcomes and caveats: Naive, central memory and regulatory TCRB repertoires appeared to be more alike among patients than among healthy donors. Type 1 diabetes patients showed a moderate but significant shortening of TCRB CDR3 length in all four CD4+ subsets. At VDJ recombination sites, type 1 diabetes patients had fewer insertions and more deleted nucleotides, which implies abnormalities in thymic rearrangement. PCR might favor shorter templates, but patient and control samples were amplified and corrected together, so any skew would affect both groups equally. Because cDNA rather than genomic DNA was sequenced, highly expressing activated cells could have been over-represented, although no difference in activation and CD3 levels was found between groups. Because small numbers of individuals were included in the HLA sub-analyses, any influence of HLA type on TCRB rearrangement was left unresolved.

Each donor gave one peripheral blood draw, averaging roughly 120 mL, which was collected into heparinised tubes. Naive, central memory, regulatory and stem cell-like memory CD4+ T cells were sorted on a BD FACSAria II using a panel including CD45RO, CCR7, CD25, CD127, CD95 and CD27. All sorted populations exceeded 98% purity. Right away, PBMCs were isolated by Lymphoprep density gradient centrifugation and were stained directly, with no culture step. To minimize batch effects, samples were stained and sorted in pairs, one healthy donor with one patient per experiment. The CDR3 runs 14 residues from the cysteine to the phenylalanine. Only CDR3 DNA is held: 42 bases, read in frame from base 1. According to the germline V gene, CDR1 reads SGHVS and CDR2 reads FNYEAQ. Trimming leaves V shorter by 5 bases and J shorter by 6 bases, with the junction holding 5 bases beyond the gene matches. This clone has just a few counts. This clone's antigen is unknown. Base qualities were left out, and no much larger clone turns up one base away.

The High Capacity cDNA Reverse Transcription Kit was used to reverse transcribe all of the isolated RNA, meaning that expressed TCRB transcripts were what got sequenced. Deep immunoSEQ sequencing was applied to naive, central memory and regulatory T cell samples, giving an average of roughly 3.5 million total reads per sample. Sorted cells were lysed in RLT buffer, and RNA was extracted using DNase-treated RNeasy Micro or Mini kits according to cell number. To prevent cross-contamination, every cell subset was processed on its own, while patient and healthy donor samples were processed together. TCRB sequences were amplified from cDNA with the immunoSEQ multiplex PCR, producing 87-bp fragments spanning the CDR3 region. Sequencing of the amplicons was done on the Illumina HiSeq platform. As for the original processing: Synthetic template baselines were used to correct PCR bias computationally, reads within Hamming distance 2 were collapsed together, and singletons that could not be merged were discarded. By aligning reads against IMGT, V, D and J genes, CDR3 length, and insertions or deletions at six rearrangement sites were assigned. Clonotype counts were normalized to sorted cell number within each subset before computing true diversity and Gini coefficients with the tcR R package. The overlap coefficient, calculated on TCRB nucleotide sequences, was used to measure repertoire sharing. Out-of-frame TCRB sequences from naive cells were analyzed as a proxy for the pre-selection repertoire. What TCRdb holds here is the immuneACCESS table cut down to in-frame rearrangements. Part of the clones is not present; checked against another copy, under half of the missing clones reflect an unresolved V gene, and the others are unexplained. That table gives V, J and clone size, and the DNA gave D and trimming. Counted in this sample were roughly 730,000 clones; 13% of them appeared once. Approximately 0.02% of the sample is in the top ten clones.

The source material was naive CD4+ T cells from blood. The sample's cell subset or site, from its label and the paper: true naive CD4+ T cells. The TCR sequence derives from a man aged 18 to 29 with type 1 diabetes. Rearrangement joined TRBV7-6 to TRBJ2-7; 12 of the junction bases match TRBD2. CDR3 protein: CASSARTSGAEQYF. The sequenced DNA: TGTGCCAGCAGCGCGAGGACTAGCGGGGCCGAGCAGTACTTC.